The 2 T cell receptor beta chains in this list originate from one sample, sequenced in a study of control samples from healthy donors and cancer patients. Method: immunoSEQ multiplex PCR; TCRdb's copy keeps in-frame clones and lacks some. This table holds some 51,000 clones, approximately 94% found once. The source material was blood. Every receptor here comes from a woman aged 18-35 years in good health.

This rearrangement joins TRBV5-4 to TRBJ1-3; possibly TRBD1 for D (5 bases). This CDR3 has 16 residues. Germline CDR1 SGHNT, CDR2 YYREEE (reference sequence). Trimming pared 0 bases from V and 0 bases from J, leaving 10 bases between. This chain's CDR3 is CASSLGGSSSGNTIYF. CDR3 in DNA: TGTGCCAGCAGCTTGGGGGGCTCATCCTCTGGAAACACCATATATTTT.

The rearrangement joins TRBV19 to TRBJ1-2, with D maybe TRBD1 (5 bases). CDR1 is LNHDA, CDR2 SQIVND, per germline (reference sequence). The CDR3 is made up of 15 amino acids. The V end was cut by 3 bases, the J end by 4 bases, with 15 bases between. CDR3 bases: TGTGCCAGTAGTATGGAGGGGAGGTGGGCCTATGGCTACACCTTC. It is translated as CASSMEGRWAYGYTF.